One sample yielded the 30 T cell receptor beta chains listed below, sequenced in a study of blood T cell repertoires in COVID-19. Clones were sequenced by immunoSEQ multiplex PCR, and TCRdb holds only the in-frame ones, with some missing. The sample shows over 150,000 clones, roughly four fifths of them seen only once. Sequenced input: peripheral blood. These TCRs come from a man older than 75 with acute or convalescent COVID-19.

V usage is TRBV10-3 and J usage is TRBJ1-2; TRBD1 might be the D (5 bases). Trimming pared 5 bases from V and 8 bases from J, leaving 12 bases between. Germline V CDR1 and CDR2: ENHRY, SYGVKD. The CDR3 contains 12 residues. CDR3 sequence: CAISPGERGYTF. The CDR3 DNA reads TGTGCCATCAGTCCGGGGGAACGGGGCTACACCTTC.

J is TRBJ2-2 and V is TRBV5-4, with 9 bases aligning to TRBD2. Germline V CDR1 and CDR2: SGHNT, YYREEE (reference sequence). The V gene end was trimmed by 6 bases and the J gene end by 6 bases; junction bases not matched to a gene: 12. This CDR3 contains 16 residues. The CDR3 bases are TGTGCCAGCAACCCCGGGGCGGGGGGGCGACCCGGGGAGCTGTTTTTT. It is translated as CASNPGAGGRPGELFF.

V and J are TRBV7-2 and TRBJ1-5, with a weak D call TRBD1 (6 bases). V was clipped by 5 bases and J by 2 bases, with 13 bases between them. The germline gives CDR1 SGHTA, CDR2 FQGNSA. The CDR3 is made up of 15 amino acids. This CDR3 is CASSQGSGGNQPQHF. The CDR3 nucleotides are TGTGCCAGCAGCCAAGGGTCAGGGGGCAATCAGCCCCAGCATTTT.

V and J are TRBV2 and TRBJ2-5; possibly TRBD2 for D (5 bases). The CDR3 extends over 11 amino acids. V was cut by 10 bases and J by 3 bases, with 9 bases left in between. The germline CDR1 and CDR2 sequences are SNHLY and FYNNEI. Here the CDR3 reads CANAREETQYF. The CDR3 coding sequence is TGTGCCAATGCGAGGGAAGAGACCCAGTACTTC.

The chain uses TRBV6-1 and TRBJ2-7; TRBD1 might be the D (5 bases). Germline CDR1 and CDR2: MNHNS and SASEGT. The germline V and J ends were trimmed by 1 base and 3 bases, with 13 bases remaining between them. This CDR3 has 15 residues. CDR3 sequence (DNA): TGTGCCAGCAGTGAAGGGGGCGGACCGTACTACGAGCAGTACGTC. Residues: CASSEGGGPYYEQYV.

The rearrangement links TRBV2 to TRBJ1-4; a weak D match, TRBD1 (6 bases). This CDR3 is built from 15 residues. The ends were cut back, 5 bases at V and 7 bases at J, with 17 bases in the middle. Germline CDR1 and CDR2: SNHLY and FYNNEI. The DNA of the CDR3 is TGTGCCAGCAGTCGCAACTTCGGGACACCTGAAAAACTGTTTTTT. This sequence encodes CASSRNFGTPEKLFF.

This clone has only one observation. This sequence joins TRBV7-2 and TRBJ2-1; 9 bases are shared with TRBD2. The length of the CDR3 is 13 residues. V lost 8 bases to trimming and J lost 1 base; unmatched junction nucleotides: 0. In germline, CDR1 is SGHTA, CDR2 FQGNSA. The CDR3 DNA reads as TGTGCCAGCGCGGGGGGGTCCTACAATGAGCAGTTCTTC. Encoded protein: CASAGGSYNEQFF.

This rearrangement joins TRBV6-4 to TRBJ2-5, with a tentative D call TRBD1 (5 bases). CDR1 MRHNA and CDR2 SNTAGT come from the germline V gene. The CDR3 extends over 17 amino acids. V lost 1 base and J lost 0, with 15 bases in between. The CDR3 spells CASSDCDSADNQETQYF. DNA for the CDR3: TGTGCCAGCAGTGACTGTGACAGCGCCGATAACCAAGAGACCCAGTACTTC.

The rearrangement joins TRBV6-6 to TRBJ1-6, with TRBD1 as a possible D gene (6 bases). The germline V gene encodes CDR1 MNHNY and CDR2 SVGAGI (reference sequence). Between the trimmed V and J ends, which lost 6 bases and 4 bases, there was a span of 10 bases. The CDR3 length is 14 residues. In DNA form, the CDR3 reads TGTGCCAGCAGACTGGGACAATATAATTCACCCCTCCACTTT. It specifies CASRLGQYNSPLHF.

This sequence joins TRBV2 and TRBJ1-3; no definite D call. The CDR3 contains 15 residues. Trimming removed 1 base at V and 0 bases at J, with 7 bases between. The germline V gene has CDR1 SNHLY and CDR2 FYNNEI. CDR3 in amino acids: CASSEGLYSGNTIYF. The CDR3 coding sequence is TGTGCCAGCAGTGAAGGACTCTACTCTGGAAACACCATATATTTT.

The rearrangement links TRBV7-9 to TRBJ1-2, with 8 bases aligning to TRBD1. Germline CDR1 SEHNR, CDR2 FQNEAQ (reference sequence). Trimming took 5 bases from V and 4 from J; bases not matched to a gene: 6. This CDR3 region has 14 residues. The CDR3 here is CASSPGGVSYGYTF. The CDR3, as DNA: TGTGCCAGCAGCCCAGGGGGCGTTAGCTATGGCTACACCTTC.

This clone was counted between two and nine times. Mismatch with germline at one junction end may stem from a read error. The genes are TRBV7-6 and TRBJ1-2; the D is unclear. This CDR3 has 10 amino acids. CDR1 is SGHVS and CDR2 is FNYEAQ in the germline V gene. The CDR3 reads CASSSPQEAF. The CDR3 region has the DNA TGTGCCAGCAGCTCACCCCAAGAGGCCTTC.

The V call is TRBV6-1, the J call TRBJ2-5; D remains ambiguous. This CDR3 spans 15 amino acids. V was pared by 2 bases and J by 2 bases, with 12 bases between. Germline values: CDR1 MNHNS, CDR2 SASEGT. CDR3 loop: CASSELENGQETQYF. The CDR3 bases are TGTGCCAGCAGTGAATTGGAGAACGGACAAGAGACCCAGTACTTC.

Here the CDR3 DNA reads TGTGCCAGCACCCCTAGCGGTTCCTACAATGAGCAGTTCTTC. Translating it yields CASTPSGSYNEQFF. This sequence joins TRBV11-2 and TRBJ2-1, with 7 bases aligning to TRBD2. The ends lost 7 bases at V and 1 base at J; junction bases unmatched: 4. The CDR3 length is 14 residues. Germline V CDR1 and CDR2: SGHAT, FQNNGV.

This rearrangement joins TRBV19 to TRBJ2-3; 13 bases line up with TRBD2. The ends lost 2 bases at V and 7 bases at J; junction bases unmatched: 3. Looked up from germline, CDR1 is LNHDA and CDR2 is SQIVND (reference sequence). This CDR3 contains 15 residues. CDR3 sequence reads: CASSITSGGANTQYF. The CDR3 DNA sequence: TGTGCCAGTAGTATAACTAGCGGGGGGGCAAATACGCAGTATTTT.

The CDR3 sequence: CASSSRQGPGAQHF. The CDR3 nucleotides are TGTGCCAGCAGTTCCAGACAGGGCCCTGGAGCCCAGCATTTT. The chain has TRBV6-6 and TRBJ1-5, with 7 bases matching TRBD1. The length of the CDR3 is 14 residues. Germline CDR1 reads MNHNY; CDR2 reads SVGAGI (reference sequence). Trimming at V came to 4 bases and at J to 11 bases, leaving 11 bases not matched to a gene.

The CDR3 sequence is CASSMTGGNYGYTF. The CDR3 nucleotides read TGTGCCAGCAGTATGACAGGGGGCAACTATGGCTACACCTTC. J is TRBJ1-2 and V is TRBV2; 10 positions agree with TRBD1. In germline, CDR1 is SNHLY, CDR2 FYNNEI. V was pared by 5 bases and J by 2 bases, with 2 bases of the junction left unmatched. The length of the CDR3 is 14 residues.

This chain joins TRBV25-1 and TRBJ2-5; 11 positions match TRBD2. The CDR3 length is 14 residues. CDR1 and CDR2 (germline): MGHDK, SYGVNS. Trimming cost V 6 bases and J 5 bases; bases outside gene matches: 5. The CDR3 is CASRIAGGRETQYF. DNA for the CDR3: TGTGCCAGCAGGATAGCGGGGGGGCGGGAGACCCAGTACTTC.

The CDR3 DNA reads as TGTGCCAGCAGTCAGGTCGGAAGCTCCTACAATGAGCAGTTCTTC. Protein product: CASSQVGSSYNEQFF. J is TRBJ2-1 and V is TRBV2; D is uncertain. The CDR3 runs 15 residues. The germline CDR1 and CDR2 sequences are SNHLY and FYNNEI. V was clipped by 5 bases and J by 0 bases, with 11 bases between them.

The chain couples TRBV7-6 to TRBJ2-5; TRBD1 might be the D (5 bases). The CDR3 runs to 14 residues. V dropped 0 bases and J dropped 4 bases, with 9 bases sitting between them. Per the germline V gene, CDR1 is SGHVS and CDR2 is FNYEAQ. The CDR3: CASSLAQGSETQYF. The CDR3 region has the DNA TGTGCCAGCAGCTTAGCGCAGGGATCAGAGACCCAGTACTTC.

The chain combines TRBV28 with TRBJ2-3; D is possibly TRBD1 (6 bases). The V end was cut by 3 bases, the J end by 8 bases, with 12 bases between. Germline CDR1 is MDHEN and CDR2 is SYDVKM. This CDR3 is 13 amino acids long. CDR3 bases: TGTGCCAGCAGTTTCAGGGGTAGGGGTACGCAGTATTTT. It encodes CASSFRGRGTQYF.

The rearrangement joins TRBV10-3 to TRBJ1-6; D may be TRBD1 (6 bases). Germline lookup yields CDR1 ENHRY and CDR2 SYGVKD. The CDR3 covers 14 residues. The ends were cut back, 4 bases at V and 10 bases at J, with 14 bases in the middle. The CDR3 sequence: CAISVTGSESPLHF. CDR3 sequence (DNA): TGTGCCATCAGTGTAACAGGGTCGGAATCACCCCTCCACTTT.

This sequence joins TRBV19 and TRBJ2-1; 11 bases are a match to TRBD2. Per germline, CDR1 LNHDA and CDR2 SQIVND (reference sequence). Trimming at V came to 5 bases and at J to 2 bases, leaving 8 bases not matched to a gene. The CDR3 consists of 17 residues. In DNA form, the CDR3 reads TGTGCCAGTAGTCCCAACTCACTAGCGGGGGCCTACAATGAGCAGTTCTTC. Translated: CASSPNSLAGAYNEQFF. Together with reference TRBV19 and TRBJ2-1, the CDR3 gives the full variable domain: DGGITQSPKYLFRKEGQNVTLSCEQNLNHDAMYWYRQDPGQGLRLIYYSQIVNDFQKGDIAEGYSVSREKKESFPLTVTSAQKNPTAFYLCASSPNSLAGAYNEQFFGPGTRLTVL.

This clone was recorded at least ten times. The gene calls are TRBV27 and TRBJ1-2; weak D call: TRBD1 (5 bases). V shed 2 bases and J shed 4 bases, with 14 bases lying between them. This CDR3 has 15 residues. Germline CDR1 and CDR2: MNHEY and SMNVEV (reference sequence). CDR3 DNA sequence: TGTGCCAGCAGTTTAAGGGGACTGGGGCTCTATGGCTACACCTTC. This sequence encodes CASSLRGLGLYGYTF.

This chain uses TRBV6-2 or TRBV6-3 with TRBJ2-1, with 10 bases matching TRBD2. CDR1 and CDR2 from the germline V gene are MNHEY and SVGEGT. This CDR3 has 14 amino acids. The J segment lost 3 bases and the V segment lost 4 bases, leaving 0 bases of the junction unmatched. CDR3 region: CASSSSGGYNEQFF. The CDR3 DNA follows: TGTGCCAGCAGTTCTAGCGGGGGCTACAATGAGCAGTTCTTC.

This chain uses TRBV12-5 with TRBJ1-5; 8 bases are shared with TRBD1. The CDR3 sequence is 13 residues long. Trimming took 7 bases from V and 7 from J; bases not matched to a gene: 6. Germline CDR1 is LGHNT and CDR2 is FRNRAP. DNA for the CDR3: TGTGCTAGTGCCCAGGGGGCAGAACAGCCCCAGCATTTT. This codes for CASAQGAEQPQHF.

This chain uses TRBV4-3 with TRBJ2-6, with TRBD1 matching over 7 bases. The V and J ends lost 0 bases and 2 bases, in that order; junction bases with no gene match: 7. The germline CDR1 and CDR2 sequences are LGHNA and YSLEER. The CDR3 has 18 residues. The CDR3 bases are TGCGCCAGCAGCCAAGATACAGGGGTAGTGACTGGGGCCAACGTCCTGACTTTC. Translating it yields CASSQDTGVVTGANVLTF.

This sequence joins TRBV5-6 and TRBJ2-2; D may be TRBD1 (5 bases). Per the germline V gene, CDR1 is SGHDT and CDR2 is YYEEEE. V lost 0 bases and J 4 bases, leaving 10 bases between the germline ends. There are 15 residues in the CDR3. DNA of the CDR3: TGTGCCAGCAGCTTGGGCAGGGTTAGCACCGGGGAGCTGTTTTTT. Its protein is CASSLGRVSTGELFF. The full variable domain, rest sourced from reference TRBV5-6 and TRBJ2-2, is DAGVTQSPTHLIKTRGQQVTLRCSPKSGHDTVSWYQQALGQGPQFIFQYYEEEERQRGNFPDRFSGHQFPNYSSELNVNALLLGDSALYLCASSLGRVSTGELFFGEGSRLTVL.

This chain uses TRBV6-5 with TRBJ1-5, with 9 bases identical to TRBD1. Germline V gives CDR1 MNHEY, CDR2 SVGAGI. This CDR3 spans 15 amino acids. V shed 6 bases and J 6 bases; nucleotides not matched to a gene: 9. Here the CDR3 DNA reads TGTGCCAGCAGACAGGGGGCGCAAGGTTTTCAGCCCCAGCATTTT. This sequence encodes CASRQGAQGFQPQHF.

The rearrangement links TRBV7-9 to TRBJ2-3; 11 nucleotides match TRBD1. The CDR3 consists of 16 residues. Germline V gene data show CDR1 as SEHNR and CDR2 as FQNEAQ (reference sequence). V was pared by 5 bases and J by 4 bases, with 8 bases of the junction left unmatched. The CDR3 DNA follows: TGTGCCAGCAGCGGCTGGGACAGGGGGTCGGCAGATACGCAGTATTTT. It translates to CASSGWDRGSADTQYF.